The 32 T cell receptor beta chains in this list originate from one sample, sequenced in a study of Tregs in tolerant kidney transplant recipients. TCRdb keeps only in-frame clones here, not all; method: immunoSEQ multiplex PCR. This sample has about 8,600 clones, with 45% to 50% found just once. Antigens of these TCRs are unknown. Sequencing was carried out using CD4+ T cells from blood cultured with allogeneic cells. These receptors were taken from a human donor in good health.

Concerning this clone: The junction and the germline gene differ at one end; a read error may be behind it. The sample contains more than one DNA sequence encoding this CDR3. The gene calls are TRBV2 and TRBJ1-4, with D perhaps TRBD1 (6 bases). This CDR3 region has 15 residues. Looked up from germline, CDR1 is SNHLY and CDR2 is FYNNEI. CDR3 sequence reads: CASSSQGRANEKLFF. The DNA for the CDR3 is TGTGCCAGCAGTTCACAGGGAAGGGCTAATGAAAAATTGTTTTTT.

The V and J genes are TRBV6-4 and TRBJ2-1; D may be TRBD2 (6 bases). The V end lost 3 bases, the J end lost 3 bases, and 15 bases lay between the germline ends. Germline V CDR1 and CDR2: MRHNA, SNTAGT. The CDR3 has 16 amino acids. The CDR3 loop reads CASSEGLFSGYNEQFF. DNA of the CDR3: TGTGCCAGCAGTGAAGGGTTGTTTAGCGGCTACAATGAGCAGTTCTTC.

The genes are TRBV11-3 and TRBJ1-5; D is unclear. Trimming stripped 5 bases from V and 2 bases from J, with 13 bases between. The CDR3 has 15 residues. CDR1 and CDR2 from the germline V gene are SGHNT and YENEEA. The DNA for the CDR3 is TGTGCCAGCAGCCCCGAGACCGGCGGCAATCAGCCCCAGCATTTT. It codes for CASSPETGGNQPQHF.

This clone was seen a handful of times. V is TRBV7-2 and J is TRBJ1-4; 7 positions agree with TRBD1. The CDR3 sequence is 12 residues long. With 9 bases clipped from V and 10 bases from J, the junction kept 8 bases outside the gene matches. The germline V gene encodes CDR1 SGHTA and CDR2 FQGNSA. The CDR3 here is CARGSRGPKLFF. The CDR3 DNA is TGTGCCAGGGGATCTAGGGGGCCAAAACTGTTTTTT.

By its share, this clone is medium-sized. This rearrangement joins TRBV7-2 to TRBJ1-2; D is ambiguous. This CDR3 region has 13 residues. Trimming pared 3 bases from V and 5 bases from J, leaving 10 bases between. The germline CDR1 and CDR2 sequences are SGHTA and FQGNSA. CDR3 sequence reads: CASSFIQGYGYTF. Here the CDR3 DNA reads TGTGCCAGCAGCTTCATACAAGGATATGGCTACACCTTC.

V gene TRBV7-2 combines with J gene TRBJ2-7, with D perhaps TRBD2 (7 bases). Germline loops: CDR1 SGHTA, CDR2 FQGNSA. CDR3 length: 14 residues. Trimming stripped 1 base from V and 5 bases from J, with 12 bases between. CDR3 amino acids: CASSLVPGGNEQYF. In nucleotides, the CDR3 is TGTGCCAGCAGCTTAGTTCCGGGGGGCAACGAGCAGTACTTC.

There are a few counts of this clone. This chain links TRBV5-1 with TRBJ2-1, with D possibly matching TRBD2 (5 bases). The CDR3 runs to 14 residues. Germline assignment: CDR1 SGHRS and CDR2 YFSETQ. The V and J ends lost 7 bases and 5 bases respectively, with 16 bases between them. CDR3 bases: TGCGCCAGCCATAGCACCCCGGGGAACAATGAGCAGTTCTTC. As protein: CASHSTPGNNEQFF.

This clone was picked up a small number of times. V and J are TRBV9 and TRBJ2-3; TRBD2 aligns across 8 bases. V lost 4 bases to trimming and J lost 2 bases; unmatched junction nucleotides: 18. From germline, CDR1 is SGDLS and CDR2 YYNGEE. This CDR3 spans 19 amino acids. The CDR3: CASSPRGSWAGGFTDTQYF. Here the CDR3 DNA reads TGTGCCAGCAGCCCGAGAGGTTCTTGGGCGGGGGGCTTCACAGATACGCAGTATTTT.

To note about this clone: A much larger clone differs by one base, so this may be a read error. The same CDR3 is also encoded by other DNA sequences in this sample. The rearrangement joins TRBV6-6 to TRBJ1-2; no reliable D call. Per the germline V gene, CDR1 is MNHNY and CDR2 is SVGAGI (reference sequence). Trimming took 4 bases from V and 9 from J, leaving 12 bases between them. CDR3 length equals 12 residues. The DNA of the CDR3 is TGTGCCAGCAGTTTATCAGGAGGTAGCTACACCTTC. It specifies CASSLSGGSYTF.

The sample holds many counts of this clone. Other DNA sequences in the same sample also yield this CDR3. The J gene is TRBJ1-1, the V gene TRBV6-5, with D hard to call. V dropped 2 bases and J dropped 3 bases, with 4 bases sitting between them. There are 12 residues in the CDR3. The V gene's germline CDR1 is MNHEY and CDR2 SVGAGI. The CDR3 region has the DNA TGTGCCAGCAGTTACAGTGACACTGAAGCTTTCTTT. It codes for CASSYSDTEAFF.

The chain recombines TRBV6-5 with TRBJ2-1; no clear D. Trimming removed 4 bases at V and 7 bases at J, with 5 bases between. The germline CDR1 and CDR2 sequences are MNHEY and SVGAGI. The CDR3 has 11 amino acids. CDR3 nucleotides: TGTGCCAGCAGTTGGCTGAATGAGCAGTTCTTC. Translated: CASSWLNEQFF.

The chain joins TRBV11-2 to TRBJ1-1, with a tentative D call TRBD1 (6 bases). Germline assignment: CDR1 SGHAT and CDR2 FQNNGV. Trimming removed 5 bases from V and 4 bases from J, with 14 bases in between. CDR3 length equals 14 residues. The chain's CDR3 is CASSADRNPTEAFF. CDR3 coding DNA: TGTGCCAGCAGCGCAGACAGGAACCCCACTGAAGCTTTCTTT.

The chain employs TRBV5-1 and TRBJ1-2, with unresolved D. V gave up 4 bases and J gave up 8 bases, with 15 bases separating them. The germline CDR1 and CDR2 sequences are SGHRS and YFSETQ. This CDR3 comprises 13 residues. CDR3 residues: CASSLGSGSGYTF. The CDR3 region has the DNA TGCGCCAGCAGCCTAGGGTCTGGATCAGGCTACACCTTC.

The chain links TRBV6-1 to TRBJ2-7; 7 nucleotides agree with TRBD2. V gave up 6 bases and J gave up 7 bases; unmatched junction bases: 9. This CDR3 is built from 13 residues. The V gene's germline CDR1 is MNHNS and CDR2 SASEGT. Here the CDR3 reads CASRRPTGREQYF. CDR3 coding DNA: TGTGCCAGCAGGCGACCGACCGGGAGGGAGCAGTACTTC.

This clone is categorized as medium-sized (0.01 to 0.1%). V is TRBV19 and J is TRBJ2-2, with D perhaps TRBD2 (6 bases). Germline CDR1 LNHDA, CDR2 SQIVND (reference sequence). Trimming left V 7 bases short and J 4 bases short, with 19 bases between. This CDR3 region has 16 residues. DNA of the CDR3: TGTGCCAGTACAAGGACCGGGAGCCCGTCCACCGGGGAGCTGTTTTTT. It translates to CASTRTGSPSTGELFF.

Within the sample, this clone is medium-sized. The V gene is TRBV14, the J gene TRBJ2-7; TRBD2 matches 9 bases. The V segment lost 6 bases and the J segment 2 bases; nucleotides outside the gene matches: 8. Looked up from germline, CDR1 is SGHDN and CDR2 is FVKESK. The CDR3 is made up of 15 amino acids. As DNA, the CDR3 is TGTGCCAGCAGGGAGGGTAGCGGGGGACCCTACGAGCAGTACTTC. Translation gives CASREGSGGPYEQYF.

This clone appeared a few times. This chain connects TRBV10-3 to TRBJ2-7, with D perhaps matching TRBD2 (6 bases). CDR1 and CDR2 (germline): ENHRY, SYGVKD. The germline V and J ends were trimmed by 3 bases and 8 bases, with 17 bases remaining between them. This CDR3 comprises 14 residues. CDR3 loop: CAISERDSLFKQYF. The CDR3 coding sequence is TGTGCCATCAGTGAAAGGGACTCTCTATTTAAGCAGTACTTC.

V and J are TRBV4-2 and TRBJ2-7; 7 nucleotides line up with TRBD1. CDR3 size: 14 residues. V lost 4 bases to trimming and J lost 5 bases; unmatched junction nucleotides: 8. Germline V gene lookup returns CDR1 LGHNA and CDR2 YNFKEQ. CDR3 residues: CASSPWDSRNEQYF. DNA of the CDR3: TGTGCCAGCAGCCCGTGGGACAGTAGGAACGAGCAGTACTTC.

The rearrangement uses TRBV29-1 and TRBJ2-1; TRBD2 matches 13 bases. Germline CDR1 and CDR2: SQVTM and ANQGSEA. The CDR3 spans 16 residues. V lost 7 bases, J lost 5 bases, and 11 bases stayed unmatched. CDR3 amino acids: CSARRRTSGRNNEQFF. CDR3 sequence (DNA): TGCAGCGCCCGTCGGAGGACTAGCGGGAGAAACAATGAGCAGTTCTTC.

The chain employs TRBV5-8 and TRBJ1-1; D unresolved. From germline, CDR1 is SGHTS and CDR2 YDEGEE. The V gene lost 2 bases and the J gene lost 6 bases, with 11 bases spanning the gap. The CDR3 consists of 13 residues. CDR3 in amino acids: CASSLWKIPEAFF. In DNA, the CDR3 is TGTGCCAGCAGCTTATGGAAGATTCCTGAAGCTTTCTTT.

The V call is TRBV5-1, the J call TRBJ1-4; D gene ambiguous. Trimming shortened V by 4 bases and J by 8 bases, and 21 bases separated the two germline ends. The CDR3 is made up of 16 amino acids. CDR1 is SGHRS and CDR2 is YFSETQ in the germline V gene. The CDR3 is CASSPNPLGLGEKLFF. CDR3 in DNA: TGCGCCAGCAGCCCAAATCCCCTAGGACTGGGGGAAAAACTGTTTTTT. Together with reference TRBV5-1 and TRBJ1-4, the CDR3 gives the full variable domain: KAGVTQTPRYLIKTRGQQVTLSCSPISGHRSVSWYQQTPGQGLQFLFEYFSETQRNKGNFPGRFSGRQFSNSRSEMNVSTLELGDSALYLCASSPNPLGLGEKLFFGSGTQLSVL.

This clone came up a few times. The chain joins TRBV27 to TRBJ2-6; D possibly corresponds to TRBD2 (6 bases). The CDR3 runs 17 residues. Trimming removed 2 bases at V and 1 base at J, with 12 bases between. In germline, CDR1 is MNHEY, CDR2 SMNVEV (reference sequence). In DNA form, the CDR3 reads TGTGCCAGCAGTTTAGGGGAGGAGTGGTCTGGGGCCAACGTCCTGACTTTC. The encoded protein is CASSLGEEWSGANVLTF.

This chain links TRBV9 with TRBJ2-1; 9 positions match TRBD2. V was pared by 0 bases and J by 0 bases, with 16 bases of the junction left unmatched. CDR1 is SGDLS and CDR2 is YYNGEE in the germline V gene. CDR3 size: 21 residues. The CDR3 region is CASSVATAGGRNTRSYNEQFF. As DNA, the CDR3 is TGTGCCAGCAGCGTAGCTACGGCGGGGGGGCGAAATACCCGCTCCTACAATGAGCAGTTCTTC.

This clone is medium-sized. The V and J genes are TRBV10-3 and TRBJ2-7, with D unresolved. V was shortened by 8 bases and J by 2 bases, with 7 bases between the two germline ends. Germline V gene sequence: CDR1 ENHRY, CDR2 SYGVKD. The CDR3 has 11 amino acids. The CDR3 sequence is CAIAETYEQYF. For the CDR3, the DNA is TGTGCCATCGCCGAGACCTACGAGCAGTACTTC.

The genes are TRBV11-3 and TRBJ2-7; D tentatively fits TRBD1 or TRBD2 (6 bases each). Germline loops: CDR1 SGHNT, CDR2 YENEEA. There are 15 residues in the CDR3. Trimming stripped 2 bases from V and 2 bases from J, with 13 bases between. The CDR3: CASSLRSGGPYEQYF. CDR3 sequence (DNA): TGTGCCAGCAGCTTAAGGTCCGGGGGCCCCTACGAGCAGTACTTC.

The J gene is TRBJ2-2, the V gene TRBV7-9; TRBD1 matches 7 bases. Germline V gives CDR1 SEHNR, CDR2 FQNEAQ (reference sequence). V gave up 3 bases and J gave up 5 bases; unmatched junction bases: 9. This CDR3 is 16 amino acids long. The CDR3 nucleotides are TGTGCCAGCAGCTTCAAGACCCACAGGGGAACCGGGGAGCTGTTTTTT. It specifies CASSFKTHRGTGELFF.

This chain links TRBV19 with TRBJ1-1; D unclear. CDR1 is LNHDA and CDR2 is SQIVND in the germline V gene (reference sequence). The CDR3 length is 14 residues. V was cut by 4 bases and J by 5 bases, with 14 bases left in between. The CDR3 region is CASSNTLLRTEAFF. The CDR3 DNA reads TGTGCCAGTAGTAATACCCTACTGAGGACTGAAGCTTTCTTT.

The chain recombines TRBV4-2 with TRBJ2-3; 9 bases match TRBD1. The CDR3 consists of 17 residues. Germline-derived CDR1 and CDR2 are LGHNA and YNFKEQ. Trimming removed 0 bases from V and 6 bases from J; junction bases left unmatched: 10. CDR3 region: CASSQDRPGTGRDTQYF. The CDR3 nucleotides are TGTGCCAGCAGCCAAGATAGGCCCGGGACAGGGAGGGATACGCAGTATTTT.

This rearrangement joins TRBV15 to TRBJ2-2, with 8 bases matching TRBD1. The germline V gene encodes CDR1 LNHNV and CDR2 YYDKDF (reference sequence). The ends lost 3 bases at V and 0 bases at J; junction bases unmatched: 0. This CDR3 comprises 15 residues. CDR3: CATSRTGANTGELFF. The DNA for the CDR3 is TGTGCCACCAGCAGGACAGGGGCGAACACCGGGGAGCTGTTTTTT.

This clone was detected only a few times. The chain links TRBV6-5 to TRBJ2-5; D may correspond to TRBD1 or TRBD2 (5 bases each). Germline CDR1 is MNHEY and CDR2 is SVGAGI. This CDR3 contains 14 residues. Trimming cost V 6 bases and J 5 bases, with 16 bases left between them. CDR3: CASSRRDRWETQYF. The CDR3 DNA follows: TGTGCCAGCAGCCGCCGGGACCGGTGGGAGACCCAGTACTTC.

This clone was counted a few times. The chain links TRBV4-1 to TRBJ2-3; 11 bases map to TRBD2. After removal of 3 bases from V and 5 bases from J, the junction contained 1 base not matched to a gene. This CDR3 is built from 14 residues. Germline lookup yields CDR1 MGHRA and CDR2 YSYEKL. The CDR3 nucleotides read TGCGCCAGCAGCCAGGGACTAGCGGAAGATACGCAGTATTTT. As protein: CASSQGLAEDTQYF.

The rearrangement links TRBV5-6 to TRBJ1-4; D is unresolved. V gave up 5 bases and J gave up 8 bases, with 10 bases separating them. This CDR3 spans 12 amino acids. Per germline, CDR1 SGHDT and CDR2 YYEEEE. The CDR3 DNA reads as TGTGCCAGCAGTCTTCCGGGCGAAAAACTGTTTTTT. The encoded protein is CASSLPGEKLFF.